The 18 T cell receptor beta chains given below trace back to one sample, sequenced in a study of beta chain features in type 1 diabetes. The study's findings and limits: In all four CD4+ subsets, TCRB CDR3 length was significantly, moderately reduced in type 1 diabetes.

As every portion of the isolated RNA was reverse transcribed, the sequencing read expressed TCRB transcripts. Method: immunoSEQ multiplex PCR; TCRdb's copy keeps in-frame clones and lacks some. This table holds 100,000 to 150,000 clones, roughly a sixth found once. Antigens of these TCRs are unknown. Sequenced material: central memory CD4+ T cells from blood. These receptors were collected from a man aged 18 to 29 with type 1 diabetes.

The chain recombines TRBV5-1 with TRBJ2-1; the D is unclear. Germline V gives CDR1 SGHRS, CDR2 YFSETQ. CDR3 length: 17 residues. The V and J ends lost 5 bases and 0 bases respectively, with 18 bases between them. CDR3 sequence reads: CASSSQTASSSYNEQFF. The CDR3 DNA sequence: TGCGCCAGCAGTTCCCAGACTGCGTCAAGCTCCTACAATGAGCAGTTCTTC.

This clone was picked up a small number of times. This sequence joins TRBV7-2 and TRBJ2-1; D gene uncertain. V lost 4 bases and J 9 bases, leaving 22 bases between the germline ends. The V gene's germline CDR1 is SGHTA and CDR2 FQGNSA. There are 16 residues in the CDR3. The CDR3 coding sequence is TGTGCCAGCAGCTATAGTAGGCAGTTCATTGCGAGTGAGCAGTTCTTC. It specifies CASSYSRQFIASEQFF.

The chain is built from TRBV7-3 and TRBJ1-1; 7 nucleotides align to TRBD1. Germline assignment: CDR1 SGHTA and CDR2 FQGTGA. The CDR3 consists of 16 residues. V was pared by 3 bases and J by 6 bases, with 13 bases of the junction left unmatched. The CDR3 sequence is CASSFAQTGSGAEAFF. The CDR3 nucleotides are TGTGCCAGCAGCTTCGCGCAGACAGGGTCTGGGGCTGAAGCTTTCTTT.

This clone was seen at least ten times. Written as DNA, the CDR3 is TGTGCCAGCACCCTTTACAGGGGTTTCTACGAGCAGTACTTC. It specifies CASTLYRGFYEQYF. The genes are TRBV6-5 and TRBJ2-7; 7 bases are a match to TRBD1. Trimming removed 7 bases from V and 3 bases from J; junction bases left unmatched: 9. Germline CDR1 is MNHEY and CDR2 is SVGAGI. The CDR3 runs 14 residues.

This clone was found once. This sequence joins TRBV4-2 and TRBJ2-1; D is uncertain. The germline V gene encodes CDR1 LGHNA and CDR2 YNFKEQ. V was shortened by 1 base and J by 4 bases, with 11 bases between the two germline ends. The CDR3 is made up of 15 amino acids. CDR3: CASSQAPTDYNEQFF. CDR3 DNA: TGTGCCAGCAGCCAAGCCCCGACGGATTACAATGAGCAGTTCTTC.

This clone was recorded at least ten times. The chain is built from TRBV4-2 and TRBJ2-7, with D perhaps matching TRBD1 or TRBD2 (5 bases each). The CDR3 runs 17 residues. The V gene's germline CDR1 is LGHNA and CDR2 YNFKEQ. V was shortened by 0 bases and J by 0 bases, with 15 bases between the two germline ends. CDR3 sequence reads: CASSQDGVRGASYEQYF. The CDR3, as DNA: TGTGCCAGCAGCCAAGATGGGGTTCGGGGCGCCTCCTACGAGCAGTACTTC.

This clone came up a few times. V and J are TRBV7-9 and TRBJ1-1, with D possibly TRBD1 on 6 matching bases. Trimming cost V 5 bases and J 1 base, with 14 bases left between them. The CDR3 has 15 amino acids. The V gene's germline CDR1 is SEHNR and CDR2 FQNEAQ (reference sequence). CDR3 region: CASSPSDRSNTEAFF. CDR3 bases: TGTGCCAGCAGCCCCAGTGACAGGTCGAACACTGAAGCTTTCTTT.

This clone has just a few counts. This rearrangement joins TRBV12-5 to TRBJ2-3; D call uncertain. Germline lookup yields CDR1 LGHNT and CDR2 FRNRAP. The CDR3 has 12 amino acids. V lost 5 bases and J 6 bases, leaving 9 bases between the germline ends. CDR3 sequence reads: CASGPRFDTQYF. The CDR3, as DNA: TGTGCTAGTGGTCCCCGCTTCGATACGCAGTATTTT. The full variable domain, its missing parts supplied by reference TRBV12-5 and TRBJ2-3, is DARVTQTPRHKVTEMGQEVTMRCQPILGHNTVFWYRQTMMQGLELLAYFRNRAPLDDSGMPKDRFSAEMPDATLATLKIQPSEPRDSAVYFCASGPRFDTQYFGPGTRLTVL.

There are a few counts of this clone. The chain is built from TRBV18 and TRBJ1-5; no clear D gene. This CDR3 is 13 amino acids long. Germline CDR1 reads KGHSH; CDR2 reads LQKENI. V was trimmed by 5 bases and J by 8 bases, leaving 13 bases between them. CDR3 DNA: TGTGCCAGCTCAAATCGCACCCAGGAGCCCCAGCATTTT. This sequence encodes CASSNRTQEPQHF.

The chain carries TRBV7-2 and TRBJ2-3; 9 bases are a match to TRBD2. Looked up from germline, CDR1 is SGHTA and CDR2 is FQGNSA. The CDR3 is 17 residues long. Trimming removed 1 base from V and 7 bases from J; junction bases left unmatched: 12. CDR3 protein: CASSLDLVAGAANTQYF. In DNA, the CDR3 is TGTGCCAGCAGCTTAGATTTGGTAGCGGGGGCGGCCAATACGCAGTATTTT.

This clone was counted between two and nine times. The chain is built from TRBV5-1 and TRBJ2-2; perhaps TRBD2 as D (5 bases). The CDR3 runs to 16 residues. CDR1 and CDR2 (germline): SGHRS, YFSETQ. V was clipped by 1 base and J by 2 bases, with 12 bases between them. The CDR3 loop is CASSLILAGNTGELFF. The CDR3 coding sequence is TGCGCCAGCAGCTTGATCCTAGCAGGAAACACCGGGGAGCTGTTTTTT.

V usage is TRBV5-1 and J usage is TRBJ2-5; D call uncertain. This CDR3 contains 14 residues. Germline V gene lookup returns CDR1 SGHRS and CDR2 YFSETQ. V lost 3 bases and J lost 1, with 10 bases in between. The CDR3 DNA sequence: TGCGCCAGCAGCTCCACTACTTTCCAAGAGACCCAGTACTTC. Its protein is CASSSTTFQETQYF.

In its sample, this clone was seen a few times. The V call is TRBV2, the J call TRBJ2-7, with D unclear. Germline V lookup: CDR1 SNHLY, CDR2 FYNNEI. Trimming removed 9 bases at V and 2 bases at J, with 11 bases between. The CDR3 loop spans 12 amino acids. The CDR3 sequence: CASKVAPYEQYF. The CDR3 region has the DNA TGTGCCAGTAAGGTAGCCCCCTACGAGCAGTACTTC.

This clone was seen at least ten times. The V call is TRBV2, the J call TRBJ1-1; the D is unclear. The CDR3 is 14 residues long. The germline V gene has CDR1 SNHLY and CDR2 FYNNEI. Trimming cost V 2 bases and J 5 bases, with 12 bases left between them. The CDR3 spells CASSESRQITEAFF. CDR3 DNA sequence: TGTGCCAGCAGTGAATCCAGACAAATTACTGAAGCTTTCTTT.

This clone showed up just a few times. This CDR3 is CSVARDYEQYF. DNA of the CDR3: TGCAGCGTTGCACGGGACTACGAGCAGTACTTC. The genes are TRBV29-1 and TRBJ2-7; possibly TRBD2 for D (5 bases). V lost 4 bases and J lost 3, with 7 bases in between. Per the germline V gene, CDR1 is SQVTM and CDR2 is ANQGSEA. There are 11 residues in the CDR3.

This clone was detected only a few times. The V and J genes are TRBV21-1 and TRBJ2-3; TRBD2 is the table's D call, not checked against the DNA. TRBV21-1 is shown as a pseudogene. The CDR3 totals 10 residues. As DNA, the CDR3 is TGTGCCAGCAGCAACGGTACGCAGTATTTT. As protein: CASSNGTQYF.

The chain carries TRBV30 and TRBJ2-7; D may match TRBD1 or TRBD2 (5 bases each). The length of the CDR3 is 13 residues. Germline-derived CDR1 and CDR2 are GTSNPN and SVGIG (reference sequence). The ends were cut back, 7 bases at V and 1 base at J, with 14 bases in the middle. The CDR3 loop is CAYTGTGSYEQYF. CDR3 in DNA: TGTGCCTACACCGGGACCGGTTCCTACGAGCAGTACTTC.

The rearrangement links TRBV11-2 to TRBJ2-1; possibly TRBD1 for D (5 bases). Trimming shortened V by 5 bases and J by 12 bases, and 14 bases separated the two germline ends. CDR1 and CDR2 from the germline V gene are SGHAT and FQNNGV. The CDR3 runs to 12 residues. The CDR3 DNA sequence: TGTGCCAGCAGCCCCGACTGGGGCGGGCAGTTCTTC. Translated, it gives CASSPDWGGQFF. The full variable domain, completed using reference TRBV11-2 and TRBJ2-1, is EAGVAQSPRYKIIEKRQSVAFWCNPISGHATLYWYQQILGQGPKLLIQFQNNGVVDDSQLPKDRFSAERLKGVDSTLKIQPAKLEDSAVYLCASSPDWGGQFFGPGTRLTVL.